A few counts support the clone carrying this T cell receptor beta chain. Its specificity is not known. Investigators merged groups given second doses at roughly 4 or roughly 12 weeks. This entry comes from a study of T cell responses to AZD1222 COVID-19 vaccine. Only in-frame clones appear in the TCRdb table, and some are missing; sequencing was by immunoSEQ multiplex PCR. There are approximately 80,000 clones in the sample; 80% to 90% occur only once, and around 10% lies in the top ten. Study-wide results and caveats: Mapped onto spike, vaccine-associated CD4 TCRs spanned it and were dominant at 160-218 and 743-854. The study found Spike-specific TCR breadth and depth rose after two AZD1222 doses.

The germline V gene has CDR1 MDHEN and CDR2 SYDVKM. This CDR3 contains 13 residues. V lost 5 bases and J lost 3, with 11 bases in between. The chain uses TRBV28 and TRBJ2-7, with D unresolved. This TCR was sampled from an adult who received the AZD1222 COVID-19 vaccine. This specimen was peripheral blood, taken 28 days after the second AZD1222 dose. This CDR3 reads CASSPMPHYEQYF. DNA for the CDR3: TGTGCCAGCAGTCCAATGCCGCACTACGAGCAGTACTTC.